One sample yielded the 5 T cell receptor beta chains listed below, sequenced in a study of vaccination and CD4 T cells after COVID-19. Noted treatment: roughly 10-day PBMC culture with coronavirus spike peptide pools or control peptides (ViraFEST assay). Cultured CD4+ T cells had their DNA profiled by the Oncomine TCR Beta short-read assay. TCRdb processed the PCR reads anew with MiXCR; each CDR3 protein has one entry. Altogether roughly 14,000 distinct CDR3 sequences are present, 24% being singletons, with the ten largest covering roughly a sixth. These TCRs are of unknown antigen specificity. The source material was CD4+ T cells from blood, cultured in vitro, sampled after SARS-CoV-2 vaccination. The receptors derive from a human donor who had recovered from COVID-19.

This clonotype was seen only a few times. Here the CDR3 DNA reads TGCAGTGCTAGAGATAAGATTTTGAAGGGACTAGGGCATACGGAGACCCAGTACTTC. It is translated as CSARDKILKGLGHTETQYF. The V call is TRBV20-1, the J call TRBJ2-5; 8 bases are a match to TRBD2. The CDR3 contains 19 residues. J gave up 5 bases and V 0 bases, and 20 bases lay outside the gene matches. Germline V gives CDR1 DFQATT, CDR2 SNEGSKA (reference sequence).

In this sample, this clonotype turned up a few times. CDR3 protein: CASSPANGRENTEAFF. The DNA of the CDR3 is TGTGCCAGCAGCCCAGCAAACGGACGGGAGAACACTGAAGCTTTCTTT. This chain uses TRBV7-2 with TRBJ1-1; D not resolved. This CDR3 comprises 16 residues. The germline CDR1 and CDR2 sequences are SGHTA and FQGNSA. V lost 5 bases to trimming and J lost 1 base, with 17 bases between them.

This clonotype has a handful of counts. This chain joins TRBV10-1 and TRBJ2-1; 12 nucleotides match TRBD1. Germline CDR1 WNHNN, CDR2 SYGVQD (reference sequence). Unmatched junction bases numbered 6, after V lost 5 bases and J lost 7 bases. This CDR3 has 15 residues. CDR3 sequence: CASSPGTGGKNEQFF. In DNA, the CDR3 is TGCGCCAGCAGTCCCGGGACAGGGGGCAAGAATGAGCAGTTCTTC.

V gene TRBV12-3 or TRBV12-4 combines with J gene TRBJ2-1, with 9 bases that match TRBD2. Trimming removed 6 bases from V and 8 bases from J; junction bases left unmatched: 11. This CDR3 has 15 amino acids. The CDR3 bases are TGTGCCAGCAGCCCCCCGCTAGCGGGAACGGATGAGCAGTTCTTC. Its translation: CASSPPLAGTDEQFF.

This chain connects TRBV12-3 or TRBV12-4 to TRBJ1-5, with a possible D match to TRBD1 (5 bases). The CDR3 runs to 13 residues. Trimming shortened V by 4 bases and J by 7 bases, and 11 bases separated the two germline ends. CDR3 sequence: CASSWWGPQPQHF. The CDR3 bases are TGTGCCAGCAGTTGGTGGGGCCCGCAGCCCCAGCATTTT.